These 28 T cell receptor beta chains share one sample of origin, sequenced in a study of T cells of healthy individuals. TCRdb passed the 5' RACE reads through MiXCR, listing each CDR3 protein once. Here the sample spans approximately 58,000 distinct CDR3 sequences, roughly 14% being singletons. These receptors came from a human donor in good health.

In nucleotides, the CDR3 is TGTGCCAGCAGTGTCTTCATCGGGACGGTTAATGAAAAACTGTTTTTT. It translates to CASSVFIGTVNEKLFF. This chain links TRBV25-1 with TRBJ1-4, with D perhaps TRBD1 (5 bases). The CDR3 loop spans 16 amino acids. Germline CDR1 MGHDK, CDR2 SYGVNS. With 4 bases removed from V and 4 bases from J, the gap between germline ends came to 16 bases.

This clonotype was seen only a few times. This chain uses TRBV19 with TRBJ1-1; D is unresolved. The CDR3 covers 12 residues. Germline V gene data show CDR1 as LNHDA and CDR2 as SQIVND (reference sequence). With 2 bases removed from V and 1 base from J, the gap between germline ends came to 2 bases. The CDR3 here is CASSITNTEAFF. The CDR3 DNA reads TGTGCCAGTAGTATAACGAACACTGAAGCTTTCTTT.

The chain couples TRBV29-1 to TRBJ1-1; 9 nucleotides agree with TRBD1. Looked up from germline, CDR1 is SQVTM and CDR2 is ANQGSEA. V shed 7 bases, J shed 4 bases, and the junction held 7 bases outside the gene matches. The CDR3 is 13 residues long. This CDR3 is CSAGQGTGTEAFF. CDR3 nucleotides: TGCAGCGCCGGACAGGGGACGGGCACTGAAGCTTTCTTT.

This clonotype was observed at least ten times. The rearrangement links TRBV12-3 or TRBV12-4 to TRBJ1-2; no firm D call. CDR3 length: 14 residues. V was shortened by 3 bases and J by 8 bases, with 16 bases between the two germline ends. CDR3 nucleotides: TGTGCCAGCAGTTTTATGGACGGTTCTAGAGGCTACACCTTC. Its protein is CASSFMDGSRGYTF.

The genes are TRBV9 and TRBJ2-1; 7 positions agree with TRBD2. CDR1 is SGDLS, CDR2 YYNGEE, per germline. The CDR3 length is 16 residues. The V gene end was trimmed by 1 base and the J gene end by 4 bases; junction bases not matched to a gene: 8. CDR3 sequence: CASSVLTGGGYNEQFF. The CDR3 DNA is TGTGCCAGCAGCGTACTAACGGGAGGCGGTTACAATGAGCAGTTCTTC. The entire variable domain, with the rest obtained from reference TRBV9 and TRBJ2-1, is as follows: DSGVTQTPKHLITATGQRVTLRCSPRSGDLSVYWYQQSLDQGLQFLIQYYNGEERAKGNILERFSAQQFPDLHSELNLSSLELGDSALYFCASSVLTGGGYNEQFFGPGTRLTVL.

The chain joins TRBV14 to TRBJ2-1, with 8 bases that match TRBD1. The CDR3 is made up of 15 amino acids. J was trimmed by 8 bases and V by 4 bases; bases with no gene match: 10. Looked up from germline, CDR1 is SGHDN and CDR2 is FVKESK. The CDR3, as DNA: TGTGCCAGCAGCCCATATCGGACAGGGATGGATGAGCAGTTCTTC. This encodes CASSPYRTGMDEQFF.

In its sample, this clonotype was seen a few times. The chain combines TRBV3-1 with TRBJ1-1; D remains ambiguous. V gave up 8 bases and J gave up 0 bases, with 22 bases separating them. Germline values: CDR1 LGHDT, CDR2 YNNKEL (reference sequence). This CDR3 has 17 amino acids. CDR3 protein: CASGPPGSSTMNTEAFF. DNA for the CDR3: TGTGCCAGCGGCCCCCCGGGCTCATCCACCATGAACACTGAAGCTTTCTTT.

This clonotype was recorded a few times. J is TRBJ2-7 and V is TRBV10-3; a possible D gene is TRBD1 (5 bases). Germline V gene sequence: CDR1 ENHRY, CDR2 SYGVKD. The length of the CDR3 is 15 residues. V was trimmed by 5 bases and J by 6 bases, leaving 20 bases between them. The CDR3 here is CAISQGGALGGEQYF. CDR3 in DNA: TGTGCCATCAGTCAGGGTGGGGCCTTGGGTGGCGAGCAGTACTTC.

The J gene is TRBJ2-1, the V gene TRBV12-3 or TRBV12-4; the match to TRBD2 covers 15 bases. CDR3 length: 15 residues. Trimming cost V 6 bases and J 8 bases; bases outside gene matches: 5. CDR3 DNA: TGTGCCAGCAGCTGGACTAGCGGGGGGGCAGATGAGCAGTTCTTC. Translated: CASSWTSGGADEQFF.

At least ten counts were recorded for this clonotype. V gene TRBV7-2 combines with J gene TRBJ2-3; unclear D gene. V lost 3 bases and J 5 bases, leaving 9 bases between the germline ends. CDR1 is SGHTA and CDR2 is FQGNSA in the germline V gene. The length of the CDR3 is 13 residues. The CDR3 DNA reads as TGTGCCAGCAGCTTTGCTGGGATAGATACGCAGTATTTT. Its translation is CASSFAGIDTQYF.

The rearrangement uses TRBV2 and TRBJ2-2, with a tentative D call TRBD2 (6 bases). There are 17 residues in the CDR3. The V end lost 2 bases, the J end lost 2 bases, and 15 bases lay between the germline ends. The germline CDR1 and CDR2 sequences are SNHLY and FYNNEI. Here the CDR3 reads CASSERGTLGNTGELFF. In DNA, the CDR3 is TGTGCCAGCAGTGAACGGGGGACTTTAGGAAACACCGGGGAGCTGTTTTTT.

This clonotype was counted at least ten times. The rearrangement links TRBV20-1 to TRBJ1-2, with 9 bases that match TRBD1. The J segment lost 7 bases and the V segment lost 5 bases, leaving 5 bases of the junction unmatched. The germline V gene encodes CDR1 DFQATT and CDR2 SNEGSKA (reference sequence). The length of the CDR3 is 12 residues. The CDR3 region is CSAGQGTGGYTF. The DNA of the CDR3 is TGCAGTGCTGGACAGGGGACCGGTGGCTACACCTTC.

This clonotype was recorded at least ten times. The chain has TRBV21-1 and TRBJ1-1; the DNA was not compared with TRBD1, the D call given in the table. TRBV21-1 is deemed a pseudogene. The CDR3 sequence is 19 residues long. In nucleotides, the CDR3 is TGTGCCAGCAGTTCTAGGCTTTCGGGGGCCTCGGTCTTTTATACTGAAGCTTTCTTT. Protein sequence: CASSSRLSGASVFYTEAFF.

This clonotype was seen a few times. This chain links TRBV7-2 with TRBJ2-4, with D perhaps matching TRBD1 (6 bases). The V end was cut by 3 bases, the J end by 8 bases, with 14 bases between. CDR3 size: 14 residues. The V gene's germline CDR1 is SGHTA and CDR2 FQGNSA. The CDR3 region has the DNA TGTGCCAGCAGCTTCAATTGGGCAGGGGACATTCAGTACTTC. Translating it yields CASSFNWAGDIQYF.

This clonotype was found a few times. The chain combines TRBV3-1 with TRBJ1-5, with a weak D call TRBD1 (6 bases). The length of the CDR3 is 15 residues. V dropped 1 base and J dropped 3 bases, with 10 bases sitting between them. Germline loops: CDR1 LGHDT, CDR2 YNNKEL (reference sequence). The CDR3: CASSQVGGSNQPQHF. CDR3 in DNA: TGTGCCAGCAGCCAAGTTGGGGGCTCCAATCAGCCCCAGCATTTT. Variable domain in full (rest from reference TRBV3-1 and TRBJ1-5): DTAVSQTPKYLVTQMGNDKSIKCEQNLGHDTMYWYKQDSKKFLKIMFSYNNKELIINETVPNRFSPKSPDKAHLNLHINSLELGDSAVYFCASSQVGGSNQPQHFGDGTRLSIL.

This clonotype was seen many times. The chain joins TRBV7-2 to TRBJ1-2; 10 bases map to TRBD1. This CDR3 has 14 residues. Germline assignment: CDR1 SGHTA and CDR2 FQGNSA. V lost 1 base to trimming and J lost 7 bases; unmatched junction nucleotides: 3. CDR3 sequence (DNA): TGTGCCAGCAGCTTAGGACAGGGGGCGGGTGGCTACACCTTC. This encodes CASSLGQGAGGYTF.

As concerns this clonotype: This sequence may be a read error, since a much larger clone differs from it by one base. This is likely a read error, given that the CDR3 carries no conserved phenylalanine or tryptophan at its end. The chain uses TRBV10-3 and TRBJ2-5; 8 positions agree with TRBD2. There are 14 residues in the CDR3. The V segment lost 3 bases and the J segment 5 bases; nucleotides outside the gene matches: 5. Germline values: CDR1 ENHRY, CDR2 SYGVKD. The CDR3 sequence: CAISDGAGGETQYL. The CDR3 region has the DNA TGTGCCATCAGTGACGGGGCGGGAGGTGAGACCCAGTACCTC.

This clonotype came up many times. The chain links TRBV20-1 to TRBJ2-7; 7 bases map to TRBD2. The V segment lost 0 bases and the J segment 6 bases; nucleotides outside the gene matches: 11. Germline CDR1 is DFQATT and CDR2 is SNEGSKA (reference sequence). The CDR3 extends over 15 amino acids. The CDR3, as DNA: TGCAGTGCTAGAGATTTGCTGGCGGGAGTCTCCGAGCAGTACTTC. This sequence encodes CSARDLLAGVSEQYF.

In DNA form, the CDR3 reads TGTGCCAGCAATCTCGATGAGCAGTTCTTC. As protein: CASNLDEQFF. V is TRBV7-9 and J is TRBJ2-1, with D hard to call. This CDR3 is built from 10 residues. Trimming cost V 7 bases and J 8 bases, with 6 bases left between them. In germline, CDR1 is SEHNR, CDR2 FQNEAQ (reference sequence). The full variable domain, with the rest looked up from reference TRBV7-9 and TRBJ2-1, is DTGVSQNPRHKITKRGQNVTFRCDPISEHNRLYWYRQTLGQGPEFLTYFQNEAQLEKSRLLSDRFSAERPKGSFSTLEIQRTEQGDSAMYLCASNLDEQFFGPGTRLTVL.

This rearrangement joins TRBV7-2 to TRBJ2-2, with TRBD2 matching over 7 bases. Germline V CDR1 and CDR2: SGHTA, FQGNSA. V dropped 1 base and J dropped 8; count of bases not matched to a gene: 7. The CDR3 has 15 residues. CDR3 loop: CASSLGGGFEGELFF. Written as DNA, the CDR3 is TGTGCCAGCAGCTTAGGCGGGGGTTTTGAGGGGGAGCTGTTTTTT.

This clonotype was detected only a few times. The CDR3 loop reads CSAGSGQGRYEQYF. CDR3 sequence (DNA): TGCAGTGCTGGGTCTGGCCAGGGGAGGTACGAGCAGTACTTC. The chain recombines TRBV20-1 with TRBJ2-7; D could derive from TRBD1 or TRBD2 (6 bases each). Germline V gene data show CDR1 as DFQATT and CDR2 as SNEGSKA (reference sequence). Trimming took off 5 bases at V and 4 bases at J, with 18 bases between the two ends. This CDR3 is built from 14 residues.

This clonotype occurred a few times. The V gene is TRBV7-8, the J gene TRBJ1-5; TRBD1 matches at 9 bases. This CDR3 has 18 amino acids. V lost 1 base and J lost 4; bases outside the gene matches: 11. Germline CDR1 is SGHVS and CDR2 is FQNEAQ. The CDR3 DNA reads as TGTGCCAGCAGCTTAGGCTACAGGGGGCCCCCACAGAATCAGCCCCAGCATTTT. Its translation is CASSLGYRGPPQNQPQHF.

This clonotype was counted between two and nine times. The V call is TRBV6-2 or TRBV6-3, the J call TRBJ2-7; D not resolved. The CDR3 consists of 12 residues. The V gene lost 6 bases and the J gene lost 0 bases, with 6 bases spanning the gap. Germline V CDR1 and CDR2: MNHEY, SVGEGT. CDR3 region: CASRFDSYEQYF. The DNA of the CDR3 is TGTGCCAGCAGGTTCGACTCCTACGAGCAGTACTTC.

V is TRBV12-5 and J is TRBJ2-1; D remains unclear. Germline-derived CDR1 and CDR2 are LGHNT and FRNRAP. The CDR3 is 14 amino acids. CDR3: CASSPVRGRDEQFF. The DNA of the CDR3 is TGTGCCAGCAGTCCCGTAAGAGGACGGGATGAGCAGTTCTTC. The full variable domain, in which reference TRBV12-5 and TRBJ2-1 provide the parts outside the CDR3, is DARVTQTPRHKVTEMGQEVTMRCQPILGHNTVFWYRQTMMQGLELLAYFRNRAPLDDSGMPKDRFSAEMPDATLATLKIQPSEPRDSAVYFCASSPVRGRDEQFFGPGTRLTVL.

The chain couples TRBV3-1 to TRBJ1-2; no reliable D call. In germline, CDR1 is LGHDT, CDR2 YNNKEL (reference sequence). The ends were cut back, 5 bases at V and 3 bases at J, with 13 bases in the middle. This CDR3 has 14 residues. CDR3 in amino acids: CASSTGPGDYGYTF. The CDR3 DNA follows: TGTGCCAGCAGCACCGGGCCTGGGGACTATGGCTACACCTTC.

The J gene is TRBJ2-1, the V gene TRBV7-2; D is ambiguous. V lost 1 base to trimming and J lost 9 bases, with 7 bases between them. Germline lookup yields CDR1 SGHTA and CDR2 FQGNSA. The CDR3 runs to 12 residues. The chain's CDR3 is CASSLVLGEQFF. The CDR3 DNA follows: TGTGCCAGCAGCTTAGTTCTAGGTGAGCAGTTCTTC.

The genes are TRBV4-3 and TRBJ2-7, with D maybe TRBD1 (5 bases). The germline gives CDR1 LGHNA, CDR2 YSLEER. Trimming stripped 0 bases from V and 0 bases from J, with 9 bases between. The CDR3 length is 15 residues. In DNA, the CDR3 is TGCGCCAGCAGCCAAGATCCGGACAACTCCTACGAGCAGTACTTC. Its translation is CASSQDPDNSYEQYF.

This rearrangement joins TRBV7-9 to TRBJ1-6; D is uncertain. CDR1 and CDR2 (germline): SEHNR, FQNEAQ (reference sequence). CDR3 length: 12 amino acids. V lost 5 bases and J lost 9, with 8 bases in between. CDR3 loop: CASSTSGSPLHF. As DNA, the CDR3 is TGTGCCAGCAGCACCTCTGGTTCACCCCTCCACTTT.